The subject of this entry is one T cell receptor (beta chain). Antigen unknown. The CDR3 has 16 amino acids. Germline loops: CDR1 SGHDT, CDR2 YYEEEE. The junction had 14 bases not matched to a gene; V was cut back by 9 bases and J by 2 bases. This entry belongs to a study of shared clonotypes between healthy human individuals. Study as a whole: Per-donor plates numbered three CD4 naive, three CD4 memory, two CD8 naive and one CD8 memory. Study-wide findings and caveats: Genetic and exposure-history diversity was limited by the few donors.

The data were produced by immunoSEQ multiplex PCR, yet TCRdb's version contains in-frame clones alone and is incomplete. The table lists approximately 1,000,000 clones, approximately 80% of them singletons, with approximately 0.5% in the top ten. Sequenced: memory CD4+ T cells from PBMCs. Subset noted: CD45RA-negative fraction. This clonotype was obtained from a man younger than 35 in good health. Some clones in this sample may be carry-over from other donors' samples. This rearrangement joins TRBV5-6 to TRBJ2-1; TRBD2 agrees at 7 bases. In DNA form, the CDR3 reads TGTGCCACTACGGGTGGGGGAGGGATGGCCTACAATGAGCAGTTCTTC. It yields the protein CATTGGGGMAYNEQFF.